This TCR beta chain was sequenced for a study of OX40 agonist ivuxolimab in advanced cancers. Study background: An anti-OX40 (CD134) antibody with agonistic activity, ivuxolimab, was administered to patients. Partial responses were achieved by three patients, one with hepatocellular carcinoma and two with cutaneous melanoma.

After removal of 4 bases from V and 3 bases from J, the junction contained 5 bases not matched to a gene. The CDR3 consists of 14 residues. Germline values: CDR1 MGHDK, CDR2 SYGVNS. Regarding the study as a whole: Dosing at 0.1 to 3.0 mg/kg was accompanied by clonal expansion of CD4+ and CD8+ blood T cells by week 6. Compared with CD4+, CD8+ T cells on average had more expanded clones.

This clone showed up just once. What it binds is not known. TCRdb's table, derived via immunoSEQ multiplex PCR, lists solely in-frame clones and lacks some. Counted here are roughly 15,000 clones, about 89% occurring once; the ten biggest clones make up about 70%. The sequence came from an adult with an advanced solid tumor such as melanoma, head and neck, liver or kidney cancer. Sequencing was performed on CD4+ or CD8+ T cells sorted from blood, taken in a trial of the OX40 agonist ivuxolimab. This chain connects TRBV25-1 to TRBJ2-7; 8 nucleotides agree with TRBD2. CDR3 DNA sequence: TGTGCCAGCAGTGGCTTCGGGGGGGGCTACGAGCAGTACTTC. Its translation: CASSGFGGGYEQYF.